One and the same sample provided the 29 T cell receptor beta chains below, sequenced in a study of T cell repertoires in cytomegalovirus infection. MiXCR was run by TCRdb on the reads, yielding one entry per CDR3 protein. The table has over 90,000 distinct CDR3 sequences, 15% to 20% seen once. Input material: PBMCs. These receptors were obtained from a human donor in good health (CMV status not recorded). Some clones in this sample may be carry-over from other donors' samples.

This clonotype was detected only a few times. The CDR3 spells CASSRGDRYGYTF. CDR3 sequence (DNA): TGTGCCAGCAGTCGGGGGGACCGCTATGGCTACACCTTC. V usage is TRBV2 and J usage is TRBJ1-2; perhaps TRBD1 as D (5 bases). V dropped 5 bases and J dropped 4 bases, with 11 bases sitting between them. The CDR3 consists of 13 residues. Germline CDR1 is SNHLY and CDR2 is FYNNEI.

With regard to this clonotype: A much larger clone differs by one base, so this may be a read error. The chain is built from TRBV7-2 and TRBJ1-2, with TRBD1 identical over 11 bases. There are 14 residues in the CDR3. In germline, CDR1 is SGHTA, CDR2 FQGNSA. The CDR3 coding sequence is TGTGTCAGCAGCTTAGGGGGACAGGGGGATGGCTACACCTTC. Translated, it gives CVSSLGGQGDGYTF.

CDR3 sequence: CASSLVLRGIYEQYF. In DNA, the CDR3 is TGTGCCAGCAGCTTAGTACTCAGGGGGATCTACGAGCAGTACTTC. This chain connects TRBV7-4 to TRBJ2-7, with 7 bases matching TRBD1. V was pared by 1 base and J by 3 bases, with 6 bases of the junction left unmatched. Germline loops: CDR1 SGHVT, CDR2 SQSDAQ. CDR3 length: 15 residues. The whole variable domain, filled in from reference TRBV7-4 and TRBJ2-7, reads GAGVSQSPRYKVAKRGRDVALRCDSISGHVTLYWYRQTLGQGSEVLTYSQSDAQRDKSGRPSGRFSAERPERSVSTLKIQRTEQGDSAVYLCASSLVLRGIYEQYFGPGTRLTVT.

This clonotype was seen only a few times. The chain recombines TRBV14 with TRBJ2-1; TRBD1 might be the D (5 bases). Trimming stripped 3 bases from V and 8 bases from J, with 20 bases between. In germline, CDR1 is SGHDN, CDR2 FVKESK. The CDR3 is 16 residues long. The DNA of the CDR3 is TGTGCCAGCAGCCACCCGAGGCAGGGCGCGCGGTATGAGCAGTTCTTC. Residues: CASSHPRQGARYEQFF.

This clonotype was found a few times. The J gene is TRBJ1-3, the V gene TRBV28; the D gene is possibly TRBD1 (5 bases). Germline V lookup: CDR1 MDHEN, CDR2 SYDVKM. With 5 bases removed from V and 4 bases from J, the gap between germline ends came to 15 bases. The CDR3 is made up of 15 amino acids. CDR3: CASSRDGSHGNTIYF. The DNA for the CDR3 is TGTGCCAGCAGTCGGGACGGGAGCCACGGAAACACCATATATTTT. The variable domain in full, completed from reference TRBV28 and TRBJ1-3, reads DVKVTQSSRYLVKRTGEKVFLECVQDMDHENMFWYRQDPGLGLRLIYFSYDVKMKEKGDIPEGYSVSREKKERFSLILESASTNQTSMYLCASSRDGSHGNTIYFGEGSWLTVV.

This clonotype was seen only a few times. This chain uses TRBV7-9 with TRBJ2-7; the D gene is possibly TRBD1 (6 bases). The CDR3 covers 12 residues. CDR1 is SEHNR, CDR2 FQNEAQ, per germline (reference sequence). The V end was cut by 3 bases, the J end by 3 bases, with 6 bases between. In DNA, the CDR3 is TGTGCCAGCAGCTTGACAGGCTACGAGCAGTACTTC. Translation: CASSLTGYEQYF. Variable domain in full (rest from reference TRBV7-9 and TRBJ2-7): DTGVSQNPRHKITKRGQNVTFRCDPISEHNRLYWYRQTLGQGPEFLTYFQNEAQLEKSRLLSDRFSAERPKGSFSTLEIQRTEQGDSAMYLCASSLTGYEQYFGPGTRLTVT.

This clonotype was seen only a few times. In DNA form, the CDR3 reads TGCGCCAGCAGCTTGATGCGGACTAGCGGATACAATGAGCAGTTCTTC. The encoded protein is CASSLMRTSGYNEQFF. This chain connects TRBV5-1 to TRBJ2-1; TRBD2 matches at 10 bases. Germline lookup yields CDR1 SGHRS and CDR2 YFSETQ. J lost 4 bases, V lost 1 base, and 5 bases had no gene match. This CDR3 has 16 amino acids.

This sequence joins TRBV7-2 and TRBJ2-1; no clear D. Between the trimmed V and J ends, which lost 5 bases and 6 bases, there was a span of 14 bases. Per germline, CDR1 SGHTA and CDR2 FQGNSA. This CDR3 is built from 14 residues. This CDR3 reads CASSPYKDGNEQFF. Here the CDR3 DNA reads TGTGCCAGCAGCCCGTACAAGGACGGCAATGAGCAGTTCTTC.

The chain has TRBV20-1 and TRBJ2-7; D is perhaps TRBD2 (6 bases). Germline lookup yields CDR1 DFQATT and CDR2 SNEGSKA (reference sequence). V dropped 5 bases and J dropped 3 bases, with 11 bases sitting between them. This CDR3 spans 12 amino acids. DNA of the CDR3: TGCAGTGCTCCGGGGGAGGTCTACGAGCAGTACTTC. Its translation: CSAPGEVYEQYF.

The V call is TRBV4-2, the J call TRBJ2-3; 8 bases match TRBD2. Germline V lookup: CDR1 LGHNA, CDR2 YNFKEQ. This CDR3 comprises 16 residues. Germline trimming cut 4 bases from V and 3 bases from J; bases unmatched to any gene: 9. Written as DNA, the CDR3 is TGTGCCAGCAGCCTCCAGTGGGGACTAGGAACAGATACGCAGTATTTT. This sequence encodes CASSLQWGLGTDTQYF.

This clonotype occurred many times. V gene TRBV7-2 combines with J gene TRBJ2-7; tentative D call: TRBD1 (8 bases). The CDR3 runs to 15 residues. Germline CDR1 and CDR2: SGHTA and FQGNSA. V lost 0 bases to trimming and J lost 6 bases, with 15 bases between them. The CDR3 sequence: CASSLAQQGGSEQYF. CDR3 bases: TGTGCCAGCAGCTTAGCGCAACAGGGGGGGAGCGAGCAGTACTTC.

This clonotype has more than one count but fewer than ten. The genes are TRBV7-9 and TRBJ1-4, with TRBD1 identical over 9 bases. From germline, CDR1 is SEHNR and CDR2 FQNEAQ (reference sequence). V lost 4 bases, J lost 10 bases, and 7 bases stayed unmatched. This CDR3 is built from 14 residues. This CDR3 is CASSSGTGLGKLFF. The DNA of the CDR3 is TGTGCCAGCAGCTCAGGGACAGGGTTGGGAAAACTGTTTTTT. The full variable domain, completed using reference TRBV7-9 and TRBJ1-4, is DTGVSQNPRHKITKRGQNVTFRCDPISEHNRLYWYRQTLGQGPEFLTYFQNEAQLEKSRLLSDRFSAERPKGSFSTLEIQRTEQGDSAMYLCASSSGTGLGKLFFGSGTQLSVL.

The chain links TRBV15 to TRBJ1-2; 8 bases are a match to TRBD1. This CDR3 spans 13 amino acids. Germline loops: CDR1 LNHNV, CDR2 YYDKDF (reference sequence). Unmatched junction bases numbered 2, after V lost 5 bases and J lost 3 bases. DNA of the CDR3: TGTGCCACCAGCTTGGACAGGGACTATGGCTACACCTTC. Its translation is CATSLDRDYGYTF.

There are a few counts of this clonotype. This chain joins TRBV12-3 or TRBV12-4 and TRBJ1-5; perhaps TRBD1 as D (5 bases). The CDR3 loop spans 11 amino acids. Trimming pared 8 bases from V and 9 bases from J, leaving 11 bases between. The CDR3 here is CASGVGGPQHF. The CDR3 nucleotides read TGTGCCAGCGGGGTCGGGGGGCCCCAGCATTTT.

V is TRBV6-5 and J is TRBJ1-5; TRBD1 aligns across 7 bases. V was pared by 6 bases and J by 1 base, with 6 bases of the junction left unmatched. CDR3 size: 15 residues. Germline V gene sequence: CDR1 MNHEY, CDR2 SVGAGI. Written as DNA, the CDR3 is TGTGCCAGCAGGCAGGGGGGTGGGAGCAATCAGCCCCAGCATTTT. Translation: CASRQGGGSNQPQHF.

There are many counts of this clonotype. The chain carries TRBV11-2 and TRBJ1-1; TRBD1 aligns across 8 bases. Per germline, CDR1 SGHAT and CDR2 FQNNGV. The CDR3 sequence is 12 residues long. The ends lost 3 bases at V and 10 bases at J; junction bases unmatched: 4. The CDR3 DNA sequence: TGTGCCAGCAGCTTGCAGGGGGCTGGAGCTTTCTTT. Protein: CASSLQGAGAFF. The full variable domain, its missing parts supplied by reference TRBV11-2 and TRBJ1-1, is EAGVAQSPRYKIIEKRQSVAFWCNPISGHATLYWYQQILGQGPKLLIQFQNNGVVDDSQLPKDRFSAERLKGVDSTLKIQPAKLEDSAVYLCASSLQGAGAFFGQGTRLTVV.

There are many counts of this clonotype. This rearrangement joins TRBV11-2 to TRBJ1-1; D is unclear. The V and J ends lost 2 bases and 1 base respectively, with 17 bases between them. The CDR3 is made up of 17 amino acids. CDR1 and CDR2 from the germline V gene are SGHAT and FQNNGV. The CDR3 here is CASSLSARKEWNTEAFF. DNA of the CDR3: TGTGCCAGCAGCTTATCGGCCAGGAAAGAGTGGAACACTGAAGCTTTCTTT.

CDR3 in DNA: TGTGCCAGCAGGCAAGACGGCGTCTATGGCTACACCTTC. This codes for CASRQDGVYGYTF. This chain links TRBV28 with TRBJ1-2; no clear D. Germline assignment: CDR1 MDHEN and CDR2 SYDVKM. V was clipped by 6 bases and J by 4 bases, with 12 bases between them. This CDR3 contains 13 residues.

The chain links TRBV7-2 to TRBJ2-2; D might be TRBD1 or TRBD2, each matching 6 bases. This CDR3 comprises 16 residues. Germline V gives CDR1 SGHTA, CDR2 FQGNSA. V was pared by 2 bases and J by 5 bases, with 15 bases between. CDR3 sequence: CASSLRGQTVTGELFF. The DNA of the CDR3 is TGTGCCAGCAGCTTACGGGGGCAAACGGTGACCGGGGAGCTGTTTTTT.

Many counts were recorded for this clonotype. The rearrangement joins TRBV30 to TRBJ2-6; 9 bases are a match to TRBD1. This CDR3 region has 17 residues. Per the germline V gene, CDR1 is GTSNPN and CDR2 is SVGIG (reference sequence). Losses at the gene ends were 4 bases for V and 1 base for J; bases not matched to a gene: 8. The CDR3 DNA sequence: TGTGCCTGGATGCGGGACAGGGTGAAGTCTGGGGCCAACGTCCTGACTTTC. It specifies CAWMRDRVKSGANVLTF.

This chain joins TRBV5-5 and TRBJ2-4; perhaps TRBD1 as D (6 bases). This CDR3 has 13 amino acids. The germline V gene has CDR1 SGHKS and CDR2 YYEKEE (reference sequence). V lost 4 bases, J lost 2 bases, and 7 bases lay in between. CDR3 in amino acids: CASSTGTKNIQYF. The DNA for the CDR3 is TGTGCCAGCAGCACAGGGACCAAAAACATTCAGTACTTC.

This clonotype was counted many times. The V and J genes are TRBV6-2 or TRBV6-3 and TRBJ2-1; 7 positions match TRBD2. Unmatched junction bases numbered 12, after V lost 5 bases and J lost 2 bases. The CDR3 extends over 17 amino acids. Germline V gene lookup returns CDR1 MNHEY and CDR2 SVGEGT. CDR3 nucleotides: TGTGCCAGCAGTCGTCCGACTAGCCTCTTTGCCTACAATGAGCAGTTCTTC. It codes for CASSRPTSLFAYNEQFF.

In regard to this clonotype: The germline gene is not matched at one end of the junction; a read error may be the cause. The gene calls are TRBV5-1 and TRBJ1-1, with D perhaps matching TRBD1 (5 bases). The CDR3 spans 15 residues. The germline gives CDR1 SGHRS, CDR2 YFSETQ. CDR3 loop: CASSFGGVGNTEAFF. CDR3 coding DNA: TGCGCCAGCAGCTTTGGAGGGGTGGGGAACACTGAGGCTTTCTTT.

This clonotype was counted a few times. This chain connects TRBV4-1 to TRBJ1-6; 8 nucleotides line up with TRBD1. The CDR3 covers 20 residues. CDR1 is MGHRA, CDR2 YSYEKL, per germline. Trimming cost V 0 bases and J 7 bases; bases outside gene matches: 17. The CDR3 spells CASSQEGLGQGALGNSPLHF. The CDR3 DNA follows: TGCGCCAGCAGCCAAGAGGGACTGGGTCAGGGGGCGCTAGGAAATTCACCCCTCCACTTT.

This clonotype was counted between two and nine times. The chain employs TRBV5-5 and TRBJ1-1; 9 bases are a match to TRBD1. Germline lookup yields CDR1 SGHKS and CDR2 YYEKEE (reference sequence). The ends lost 3 bases at V and 11 bases at J; junction bases unmatched: 11. The CDR3 contains 14 residues. The CDR3 region is CASSSQGALGSAFF. CDR3 DNA: TGTGCCAGCAGCTCACAGGGGGCGCTGGGTTCGGCTTTCTTT.

This clonotype has only a few counts. The V gene is TRBV7-2, the J gene TRBJ1-5, with a weak D call TRBD1 (6 bases). CDR1 SGHTA and CDR2 FQGNSA come from the germline V gene. Trimming removed 5 bases at V and 7 bases at J, with 15 bases between. This CDR3 comprises 14 residues. The CDR3 nucleotides are TGTGCCAGCAGCCTGTACAGGGAATTCCAGCCCCAGCATTTT. Protein sequence: CASSLYREFQPQHF.

This clonotype was picked up a small number of times. The chain recombines TRBV20-1 with TRBJ2-7, with 7 bases that match TRBD2. The trim removed 1 base at V and 1 base at J, leaving 4 bases unmatched. The CDR3 has 14 residues. The germline V gene encodes CDR1 DFQATT and CDR2 SNEGSKA (reference sequence). This chain's CDR3 is CSARATSASYEQYF. CDR3 nucleotides: TGCAGTGCTAGAGCAACTAGCGCGTCCTACGAGCAGTACTTC.

This clonotype has a handful of counts. The CDR3 nucleotides are TGTGCCAGTAGTATCGTAGGACAGGGCCAAGAGACCCAGTACTTC. It is translated as CASSIVGQGQETQYF. The chain joins TRBV19 to TRBJ2-5, with TRBD1 matching over 8 bases. V shed 3 bases and J 1 base; nucleotides not matched to a gene: 4. The length of the CDR3 is 15 residues. Germline lookup yields CDR1 LNHDA and CDR2 SQIVND (reference sequence).

This clonotype was seen a few times. This chain links TRBV7-6 with TRBJ1-1; weak D call: TRBD1 (5 bases). Germline values: CDR1 SGHVS, CDR2 FNYEAQ. Trimming cost V 5 bases and J 0 bases, with 13 bases left between them. This CDR3 comprises 15 residues. CDR3 DNA sequence: TGTGCCAGCAGCATCGGGGGGGTGATGAACACTGAAGCTTTCTTT. Encoded protein: CASSIGGVMNTEAFF.